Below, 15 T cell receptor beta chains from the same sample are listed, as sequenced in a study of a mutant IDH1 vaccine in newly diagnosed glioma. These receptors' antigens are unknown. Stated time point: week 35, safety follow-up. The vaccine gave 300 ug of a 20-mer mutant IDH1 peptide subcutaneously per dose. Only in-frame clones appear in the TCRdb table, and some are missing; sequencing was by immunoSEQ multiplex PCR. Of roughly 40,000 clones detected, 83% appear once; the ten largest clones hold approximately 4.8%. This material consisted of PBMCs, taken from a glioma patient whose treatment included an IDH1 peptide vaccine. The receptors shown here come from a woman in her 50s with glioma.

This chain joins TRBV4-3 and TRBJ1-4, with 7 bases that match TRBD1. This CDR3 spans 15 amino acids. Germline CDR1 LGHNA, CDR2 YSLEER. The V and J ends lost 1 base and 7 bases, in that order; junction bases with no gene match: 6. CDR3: CASSQVYRGSEKLFF. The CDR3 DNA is TGCGCCAGCAGCCAAGTATACAGGGGTAGTGAAAAACTGTTTTTT.

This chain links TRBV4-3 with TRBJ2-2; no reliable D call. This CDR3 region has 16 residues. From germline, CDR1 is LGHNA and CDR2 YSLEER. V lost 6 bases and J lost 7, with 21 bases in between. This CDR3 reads CASSHTLHTKGGELFF. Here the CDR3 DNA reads TGCGCCAGCAGTCACACTCTCCATACCAAGGGCGGGGAGCTGTTTTTT.

DNA of the CDR3: TGTGCCAGCAGCTTTCCGGGACAGGGCTACGAGCAGTACTTC. Protein: CASSFPGQGYEQYF. The J gene is TRBJ2-7, the V gene TRBV7-9, with 9 bases fitting TRBD1. Germline-derived CDR1 and CDR2 are SEHNR and FQNEAQ (reference sequence). The CDR3 length is 14 residues. V was clipped by 3 bases and J by 3 bases; unmatched bases: 3.

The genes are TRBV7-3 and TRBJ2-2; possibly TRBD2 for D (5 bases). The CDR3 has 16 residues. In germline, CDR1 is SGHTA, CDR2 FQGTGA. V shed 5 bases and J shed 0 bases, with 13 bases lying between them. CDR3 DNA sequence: TGTGCCAGCAGCACCTCGGGGTTAGCGAACACCGGGGAGCTGTTTTTT. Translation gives CASSTSGLANTGELFF.

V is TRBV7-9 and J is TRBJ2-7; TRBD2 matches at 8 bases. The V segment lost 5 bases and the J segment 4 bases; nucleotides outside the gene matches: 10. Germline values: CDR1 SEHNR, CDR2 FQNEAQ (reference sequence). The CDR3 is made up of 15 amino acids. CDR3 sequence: CASSITTGTSYEQYF. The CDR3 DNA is TGTGCCAGCAGCATCACCACCGGGACTAGTTACGAGCAGTACTTC.

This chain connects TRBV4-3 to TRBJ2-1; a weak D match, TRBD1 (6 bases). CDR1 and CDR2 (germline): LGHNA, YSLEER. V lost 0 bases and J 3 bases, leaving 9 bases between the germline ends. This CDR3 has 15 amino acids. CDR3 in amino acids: CASSQDPGVYNEQFF. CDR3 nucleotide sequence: TGCGCCAGCAGCCAAGATCCAGGGGTCTACAATGAGCAGTTCTTC.

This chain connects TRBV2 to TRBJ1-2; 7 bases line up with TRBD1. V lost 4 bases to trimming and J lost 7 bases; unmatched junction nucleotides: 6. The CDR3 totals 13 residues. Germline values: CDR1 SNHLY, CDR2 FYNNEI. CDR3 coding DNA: TGTGCCAGCAGTGGAAAGGGGGCGCTTGGCTACACCTTC. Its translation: CASSGKGALGYTF. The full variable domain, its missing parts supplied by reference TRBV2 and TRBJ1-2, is EPEVTQTPSHQVTQMGQEVILRCVPISNHLYFYWYRQILGQKVEFLVSFYNNEISEKSEIFDDQFSVERPDGSNFTLKIRSTKLEDSAMYFCASSGKGALGYTFGSGTRLTVV.

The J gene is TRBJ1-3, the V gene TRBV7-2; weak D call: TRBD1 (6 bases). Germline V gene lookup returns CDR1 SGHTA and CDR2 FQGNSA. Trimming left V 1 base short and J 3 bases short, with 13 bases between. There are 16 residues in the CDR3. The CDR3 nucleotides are TGTGCCAGCAGCTTAGTTCCGGGGGGGCTTGGAAACACCATATATTTT. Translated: CASSLVPGGLGNTIYF.

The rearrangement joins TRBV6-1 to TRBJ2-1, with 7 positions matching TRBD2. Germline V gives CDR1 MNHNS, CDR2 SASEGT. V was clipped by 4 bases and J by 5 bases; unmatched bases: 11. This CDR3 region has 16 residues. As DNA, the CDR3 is TGTGCCAGCAGTGTAAGCGGGGTGCGGCGGGACAATGAGCAGTTCTTC. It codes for CASSVSGVRRDNEQFF.

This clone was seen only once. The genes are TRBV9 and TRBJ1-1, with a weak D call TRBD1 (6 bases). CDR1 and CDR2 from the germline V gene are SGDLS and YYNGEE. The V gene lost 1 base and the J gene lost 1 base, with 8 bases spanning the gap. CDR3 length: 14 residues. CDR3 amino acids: CASSVQGQNTEAFF. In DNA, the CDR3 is TGTGCCAGCAGCGTACAGGGACAGAACACTGAAGCTTTCTTT.

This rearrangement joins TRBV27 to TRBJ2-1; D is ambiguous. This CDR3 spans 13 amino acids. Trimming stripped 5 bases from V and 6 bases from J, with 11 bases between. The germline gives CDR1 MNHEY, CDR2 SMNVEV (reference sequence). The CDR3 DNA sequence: TGTGCCAGCAGTCCTCTAGATTTCAATGAGCAGTTCTTC. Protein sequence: CASSPLDFNEQFF.

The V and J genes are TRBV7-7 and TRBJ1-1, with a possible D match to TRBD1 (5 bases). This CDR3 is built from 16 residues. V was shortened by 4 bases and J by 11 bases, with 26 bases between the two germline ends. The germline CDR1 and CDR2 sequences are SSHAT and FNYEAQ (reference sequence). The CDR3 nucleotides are TGTGCCAGCAGCTCACACATTAGCGGGGCCACGTATGCGGCTTTCTTT. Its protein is CASSSHISGATYAAFF.

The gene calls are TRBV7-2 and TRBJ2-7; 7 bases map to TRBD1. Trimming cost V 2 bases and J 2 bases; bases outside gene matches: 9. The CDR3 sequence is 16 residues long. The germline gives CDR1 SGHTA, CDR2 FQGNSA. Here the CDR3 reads CASSLRGRQGAYEQYF. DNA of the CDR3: TGTGCCAGCAGCTTAAGGGGAAGACAGGGAGCCTACGAGCAGTACTTC.

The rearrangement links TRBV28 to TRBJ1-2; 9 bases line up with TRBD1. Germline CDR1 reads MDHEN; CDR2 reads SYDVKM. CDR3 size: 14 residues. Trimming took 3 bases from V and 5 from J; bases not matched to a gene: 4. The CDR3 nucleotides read TGTGCCAGCAGTTTCCCCGACAGGGGGTATGGCTACACCTTC. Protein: CASSFPDRGYGYTF.

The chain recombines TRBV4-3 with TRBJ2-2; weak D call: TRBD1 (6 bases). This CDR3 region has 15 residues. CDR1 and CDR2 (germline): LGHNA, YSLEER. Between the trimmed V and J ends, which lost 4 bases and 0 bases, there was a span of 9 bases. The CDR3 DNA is TGCGCCAGCAGCCCGACAGGCCCGAACACCGGGGAGCTGTTTTTT. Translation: CASSPTGPNTGELFF.